The entry below describes one T cell receptor (beta chain). Antigen unknown. The data derive from a study of early T cells in non-severe SARS-CoV-2 infection. Individual cDNA molecules were tagged with unique molecular identifiers. TCRdb passed the 5' RACE reads through MiXCR, listing each CDR3 protein once. The sample consists of some 57,000 distinct CDR3 sequences, roughly 5.3% of them appearing once. Findings of the study overall: Comparison of clonotypes with VDJdb favored anti-spike CD8 responses while missing private and CD4 specificities.

V lost 0 bases and J lost 6; bases outside the gene matches: 3. Germline lookup yields CDR1 SQVTM and CDR2 ANQGSEA. There are 13 residues in the CDR3. The clonotype was recovered from an adult who was a healthcare worker with PCR-confirmed SARS-CoV-2 infection or an uninfected control (not recorded which). The sequenced sample was whole blood. The chain combines TRBV29-1 with TRBJ1-2; TRBD1 matches at 8 bases. The CDR3: CSVEDWTGNGYTF. For the CDR3, the DNA is TGCAGCGTTGAAGATTGGACAGGGAATGGCTACACCTTC.